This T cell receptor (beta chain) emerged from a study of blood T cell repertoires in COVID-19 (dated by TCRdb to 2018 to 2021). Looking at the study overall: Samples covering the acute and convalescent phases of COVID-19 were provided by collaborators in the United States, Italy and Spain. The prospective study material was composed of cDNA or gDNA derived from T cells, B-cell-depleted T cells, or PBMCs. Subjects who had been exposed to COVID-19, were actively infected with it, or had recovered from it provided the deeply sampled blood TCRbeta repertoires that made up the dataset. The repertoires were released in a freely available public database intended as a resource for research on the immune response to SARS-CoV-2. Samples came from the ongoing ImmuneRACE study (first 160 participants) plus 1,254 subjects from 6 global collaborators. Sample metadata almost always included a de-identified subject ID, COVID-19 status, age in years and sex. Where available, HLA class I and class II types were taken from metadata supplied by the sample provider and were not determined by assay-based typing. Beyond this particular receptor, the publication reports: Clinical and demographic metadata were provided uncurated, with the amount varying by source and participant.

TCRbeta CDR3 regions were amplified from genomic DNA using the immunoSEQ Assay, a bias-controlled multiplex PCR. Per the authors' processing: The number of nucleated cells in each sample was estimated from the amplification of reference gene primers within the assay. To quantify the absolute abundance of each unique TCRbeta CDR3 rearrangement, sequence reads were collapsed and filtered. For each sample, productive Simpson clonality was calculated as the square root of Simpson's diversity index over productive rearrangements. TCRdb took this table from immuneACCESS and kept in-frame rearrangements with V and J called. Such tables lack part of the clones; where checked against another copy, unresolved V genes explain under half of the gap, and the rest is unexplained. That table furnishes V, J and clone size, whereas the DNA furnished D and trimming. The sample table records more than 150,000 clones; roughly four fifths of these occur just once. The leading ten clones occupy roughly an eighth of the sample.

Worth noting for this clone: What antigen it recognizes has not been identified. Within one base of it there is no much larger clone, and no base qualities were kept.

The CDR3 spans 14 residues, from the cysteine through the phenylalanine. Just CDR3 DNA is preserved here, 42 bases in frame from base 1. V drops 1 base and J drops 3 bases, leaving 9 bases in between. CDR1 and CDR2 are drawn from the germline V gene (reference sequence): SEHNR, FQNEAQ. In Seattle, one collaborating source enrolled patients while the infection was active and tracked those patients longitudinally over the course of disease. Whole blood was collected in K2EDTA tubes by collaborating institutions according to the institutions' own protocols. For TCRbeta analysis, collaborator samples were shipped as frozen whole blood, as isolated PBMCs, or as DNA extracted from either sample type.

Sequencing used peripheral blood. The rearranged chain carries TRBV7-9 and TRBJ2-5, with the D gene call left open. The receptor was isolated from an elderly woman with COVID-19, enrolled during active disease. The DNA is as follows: TGTGCCAGCAGCTTAGGGTTCGGTGAAGAGACCCAGTACTTC. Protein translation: CASSLGFGEETQYF.